The sequence of this TCR beta chain was determined in a study of T cell repertoires in cytomegalovirus infection. On the study more broadly: Use of recently identified HLA-C-restricted and well-studied HLA-B-restricted CMV epitopes was part of the study. Signatures in public TCR beta sequences pointed to both CMV infection and matching HLA type. Whole-study results and caveats: In two of eight donors, the top clonotype was HLA-C-restricted CMV-specific. Cumulative frequency of public TCR beta families picked out carriers of CMV plus the relevant HLA.

A single record per CDR3 protein comes from TCRdb applying MiXCR to the reads. The data contain 800,000 to 950,000 distinct CDR3 sequences, roughly 33% of them singletons. After removal of 0 bases from V and 4 bases from J, the junction contained 2 bases not matched to a gene. CDR1 and CDR2 (germline): SGHTA, FQGNSA. The CDR3 contains 15 residues. There are a few counts of this clonotype. Its matching antigen is unknown. The TCR sequence derives from a human donor in good health (CMV status not recorded). Some clones in this sample may be carry-over from other donors' samples. This chain links TRBV7-2 with TRBJ1-5; 8 bases agree with TRBD1. Here the sequenced sample was cultured CD8+ T cells from PBMCs, taken from culture after CMV antigen stimulation. CDR3 DNA: TGTGCCAGCAGCTTAGCCAGGGGGCATAATCAGCCCCAGCATTTT. Amino acid sequence: CASSLARGHNQPQHF.